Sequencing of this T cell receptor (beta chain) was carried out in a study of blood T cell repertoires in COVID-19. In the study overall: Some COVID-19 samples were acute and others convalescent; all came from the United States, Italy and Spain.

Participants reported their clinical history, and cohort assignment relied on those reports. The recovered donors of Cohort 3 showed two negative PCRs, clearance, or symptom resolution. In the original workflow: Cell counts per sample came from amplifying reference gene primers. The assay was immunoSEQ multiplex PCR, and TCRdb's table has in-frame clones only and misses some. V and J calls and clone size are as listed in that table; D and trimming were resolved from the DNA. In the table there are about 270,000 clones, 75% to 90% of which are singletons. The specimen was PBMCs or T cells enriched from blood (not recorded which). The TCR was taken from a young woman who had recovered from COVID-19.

In DNA form, the CDR3 reads TGTGCCAGCAGCCAGCCTGACAGGGGGGCCTACGAGCAGTACTTC. Translation: CASSQPDRGAYEQYF. The rearrangement joins TRBV7-9 to TRBJ2-7; 9 nucleotides match TRBD1. With V trimmed by 5 bases and J by 2 bases, 7 bases remained unmatched. The CDR3 covers 15 residues. CDR1 and CDR2 (germline): SEHNR, FQNEAQ (reference sequence).